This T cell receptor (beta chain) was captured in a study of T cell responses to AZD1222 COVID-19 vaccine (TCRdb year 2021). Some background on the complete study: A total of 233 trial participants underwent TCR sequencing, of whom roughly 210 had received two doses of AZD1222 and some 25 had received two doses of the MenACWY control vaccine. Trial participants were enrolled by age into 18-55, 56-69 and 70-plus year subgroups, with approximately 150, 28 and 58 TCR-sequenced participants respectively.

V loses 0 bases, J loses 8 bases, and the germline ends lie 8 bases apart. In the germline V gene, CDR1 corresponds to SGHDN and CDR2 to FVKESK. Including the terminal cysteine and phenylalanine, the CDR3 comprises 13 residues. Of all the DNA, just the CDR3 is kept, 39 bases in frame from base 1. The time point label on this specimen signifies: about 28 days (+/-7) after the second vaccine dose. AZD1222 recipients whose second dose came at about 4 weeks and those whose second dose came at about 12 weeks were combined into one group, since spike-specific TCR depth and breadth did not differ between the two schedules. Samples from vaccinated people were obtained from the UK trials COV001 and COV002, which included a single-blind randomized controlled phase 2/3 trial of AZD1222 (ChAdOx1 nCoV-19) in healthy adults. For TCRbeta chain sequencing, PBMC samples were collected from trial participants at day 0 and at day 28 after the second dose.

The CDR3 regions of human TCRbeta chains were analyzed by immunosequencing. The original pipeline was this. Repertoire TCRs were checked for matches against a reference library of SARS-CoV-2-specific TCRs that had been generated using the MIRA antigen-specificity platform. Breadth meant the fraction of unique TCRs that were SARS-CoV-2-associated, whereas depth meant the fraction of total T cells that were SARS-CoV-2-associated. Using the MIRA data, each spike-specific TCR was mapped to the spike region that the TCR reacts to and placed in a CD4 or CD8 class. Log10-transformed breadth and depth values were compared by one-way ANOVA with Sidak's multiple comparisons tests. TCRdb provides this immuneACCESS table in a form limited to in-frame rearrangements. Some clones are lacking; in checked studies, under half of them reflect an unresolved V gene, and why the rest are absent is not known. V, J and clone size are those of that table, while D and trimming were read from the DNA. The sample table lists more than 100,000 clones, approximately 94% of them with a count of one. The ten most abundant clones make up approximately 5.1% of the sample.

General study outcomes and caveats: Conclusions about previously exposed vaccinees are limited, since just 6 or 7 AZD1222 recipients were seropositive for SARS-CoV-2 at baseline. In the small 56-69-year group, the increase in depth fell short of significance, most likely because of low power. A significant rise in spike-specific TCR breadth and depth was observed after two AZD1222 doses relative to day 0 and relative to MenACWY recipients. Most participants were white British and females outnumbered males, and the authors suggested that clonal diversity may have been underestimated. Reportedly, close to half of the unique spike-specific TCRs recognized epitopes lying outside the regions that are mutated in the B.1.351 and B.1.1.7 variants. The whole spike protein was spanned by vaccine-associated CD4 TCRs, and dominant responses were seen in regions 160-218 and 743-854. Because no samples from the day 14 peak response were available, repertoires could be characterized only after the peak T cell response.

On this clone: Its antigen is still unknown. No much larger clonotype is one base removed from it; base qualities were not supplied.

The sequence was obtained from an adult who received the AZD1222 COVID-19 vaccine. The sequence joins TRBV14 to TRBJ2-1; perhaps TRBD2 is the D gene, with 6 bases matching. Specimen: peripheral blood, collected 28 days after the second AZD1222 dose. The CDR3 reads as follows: CASSQEGRHEQFF. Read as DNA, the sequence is TGTGCCAGCAGCCAAGAGGGGAGGCATGAGCAGTTCTTC.